Listed below are T cell receptor beta chains from one sample, sequenced in a study of blood T cell repertoires in COVID-19. Sequenced by immunoSEQ multiplex PCR; TCRdb stores in-frame clones only, minus some. The sample consists of about 310,000 clones, approximately 81% of them appearing once. The sample comprised PBMCs or T cells enriched from blood (not recorded which). These receptors were collected from a woman in her 30s who had been exposed to COVID-19. Both conserved end residues are part of each CDR3. Each record gives: V gene, J gene, D gene, CDR3 length, clone size, CDR3 DNA, CDR3 protein. A D gene is named only where the DNA matches it firmly. Some rows mark clone size as missing; the rest say once, few, many or name a class of expanded clone.

V: TRBV18; J: TRBJ2-2; D: TRBD2; length: 16; size: NA; DNA: TGTGCCAGCTCACCAGGGACTAGCGGAGTAACCGGGGAGCTGTTTTTT; CDR3: CASSPGTSGVTGELFF
V: TRBV19; J: TRBJ2-1; D: NA; length: 12; size: NA; DNA: TGTGCCAGTAGTATAGGTCCTAATGAGCAGTTCTTC; CDR3: CASSIGPNEQFF
V: TRBV30; J: TRBJ2-1; D: NA; length: 14; size: NA; DNA: TGTGCCTGGAGGCCTGGACAGAGGTACAATGAGCAGTTCTTC; CDR3: CAWRPGQRYNEQFF
V: TRBV21-1; J: TRBJ2-7; D: NA; length: 18; size: NA; DNA: TGTGCCAGCAGCAAATTGGGTAGCGGGACGCCCGCTTCCTACGAGCAGTACTTC; CDR3: CASSKLGSGTPASYEQYF
V: TRBV6-5; J: TRBJ1-1; D: NA; length: 14; size: NA; DNA: TGTGCCAGTGAGTTGCTACAGGTAAACACTGAAGCTTTCTTT; CDR3: CASELLQVNTEAFF
V: TRBV28; J: TRBJ1-1; D: TRBD1; length: 14; size: NA; DNA: TGTGCCAGCAGTCAACGGGCAGGGGGAACTGAAGCTTTCTTT; CDR3: CASSQRAGGTEAFF
V: TRBV5-1; J: TRBJ1-2; D: TRBD1; length: 16; size: NA; DNA: TGCGCCAGCAGCCCAGAGGGACAGACAGCTAACTATGGCTACACCTTC; CDR3: CASSPEGQTANYGYTF
V: TRBV2; J: TRBJ1-3; D: NA; length: 15; size: NA; DNA: TGTGCCAGCAGTGAAGCACTCTCTGTGGGAAACACCATATATTTT; CDR3: CASSEALSVGNTIYF
V: TRBV7-2; J: TRBJ1-2; D: TRBD1; length: 16; size: NA; DNA: TGTGCCAGCAGCTTAGTAGGTCAGGGGGTGAACTATGGCTACACCTTC; CDR3: CASSLVGQGVNYGYTF
V: TRBV30; J: TRBJ1-1; D: TRBD1; length: 17; size: few; DNA: TGTGCCTGGAAGATTCGGGACAGGGGTTTTATGAACACTGAAGCTTTCTTT; CDR3: CAWKIRDRGFMNTEAFF